Below, one T cell receptor (beta chain) is given with its context. This clonotype was counted many times. Its antigen target is currently unknown. Base qualities were left out, and no much larger clone turns up one base away. Taken from cysteine to phenylalanine, the CDR3 has 16 residues. The DNA shown is the 48-base CDR3, in frame from base 1. A distance of 17 bases separates the germline ends of V and J, which lose 4 bases and 3 bases respectively. From the germline V gene, CDR1 is SGHDT and CDR2 is YYEEEE. This record comes from a study of T cells in Graves' hyperthyroidism and ophthalmopathy (dated by TCRdb to the late 2010s). Looking at the study overall: Peripheral blood was sampled at the time of initial diagnosis, prior to any treatment. The study also compared thyroid tissue and blood T-cell repertoires from several Graves' hyperthyroidism patients. To identify TCR V-J signatures that set the groups apart, the researchers used a discovery cohort of 100 patients, made up of 40 to 45 with Graves' ophthalmopathy and 57 with stable Graves' hyperthyroidism. After blood sampling, hyperthyroidism patients were treated with methimazole at a starting dose of 30 mg daily, and ophthalmopathy patients were treated with high-dose intravenous methylprednisolone. An independent validation cohort of around 19 hyperthyroidism patients and 17 patients who later progressed to ophthalmopathy tested prospective prediction of ophthalmopathy. The paper reports TCR Vbeta CDR3 sequencing of roughly 140 peripheral blood samples: under 45 ophthalmopathy, fewer than 85 hyperthyroidism and around 17 progressor patients. For training and testing, the 80 to 100 patients in the discovery cohort were randomly divided in a 7:3 ratio. The full study reports these points: During validation, the model predicted progression to ophthalmopathy a median of approximately 6 months ahead of onset, with around 71% sensitivity and 72% to 80% specificity. Most expanded thyroid clonotypes (frequency above 0.001) were also detected in blood, a finding suggesting that blood repertoires may reflect thyroid immune responses. Sample size was not statistically predetermined, and investigators were not blinded to group allocation. A 13 V-J signature model separated ophthalmopathy from stable hyperthyroidism, with roughly 88% sensitivity and roughly 82% specificity in cross-validation and 80%/75% in testing.

Ophthalmopathy patients had moderately to severely active disease, with a Clinical Activity Score of 3 or more, a NOSPECS grade of 4 or more, and a disease duration of less than 3 months. The study excluded patients with uncontrolled infections, other autoimmune diseases, pregnancy or lactation. Diagnoses relied on clinical symptoms, serum thyroxine and TRAb, thyroid ultrasound and orbital computed tomography. Ficoll-Paque density gradient centrifugation was used to isolate PBMCs from approximately 10 ml of fresh peripheral blood. Total RNA was extracted with Trizol reagent, and quality was checked on an Agilent 2100 Bioanalyzer. Amplification of TCR beta CDR3 regions was carried out from RNA transcripts. For the first round of RT-PCR on the TCR CDR3, the HTBI primer set was used together with the Qiagen OneStep RT-PCR kit. A second multiplex PCR round built the libraries, followed by size selection and purification. Paired-end sequencing of the libraries was performed with 100 bp reads on an Illumina HiSeq2000. As for how the authors treated the data: Raw data were processed with SOAPnuke, discarding reads with adapters, uncalled bases, mean Phred below 15, or no exact constant-primer or identifier match. COPE v1.2.5 was used to merge the high-quality paired reads, and each unique nucleotide sequence was defined as a clonotype. MiTCR v1.1 was used to align the clonotypes against IMGT TRBV, TRBD and TRBJ reference segments. Only V-J combinations with frequency above 0.0001, covering about 99% of repertoires, were analysed. A TCS score was defined as the ratio between F50 (clonal expansion) and ExV (chaos), using BLOSUM62-based TCRdist between CDR3 peptides within each V-J. Welch's t-statistics and random forest reduced around 520 V-J features to about 12, which were used in a naive Bayes classifier (R e1071). TCRdb itself trimmed the public reads at Q25 with fastp, ran MiXCR and retained productive beta chains. Every distinct CDR3 protein forms one entry, paired with its most common genes and DNA. The V and J calls here are based on TCRdb, not the publication. This sample comprises about 380,000 distinct CDR3 sequences, more than 12% of them detected only once. Around 20% of the sample lies in the top ten.

The specimen was blood. The sequence was collected from a woman aged 30 to 39 with Graves' ophthalmopathy. The receptor chain draws on TRBV5-6 and TRBJ2-4, and TRBD2 may be the D gene, going by 6 matching bases. The encoded CDR3 is CASSLRGGVVKNIQYF. DNA sequence: TGTGCCAGCAGCCTACGGGGAGGAGTGGTCAAAAACATTCAGTACTTC. Outside the CDR3, residues come from the reference TRBV5-6 and TRBJ2-4 proteins, so the full variable domain is: DAGVTQSPTHLIKTRGQQVTLRCSPKSGHDTVSWYQQALGQGPQFIFQYYEEEERQRGNFPDRFSGHQFPNYSSELNVNALLLGDSALYLCASSLRGGVVKNIQYFGAGTRLSVL.